The present T cell receptor beta chain was sequenced within a study of identical twins. Study conclusions and caveats: Fewer insertions marked abundant cord blood beta clonotypes; young adult naive trended weakly, memory not at all.

The ends lost 4 bases at V and 2 bases at J; junction bases unmatched: 13. The CDR3 extends over 18 amino acids. Germline loops: CDR1 SGHRS, CDR2 YFSETQ. MiXCR, run by TCRdb on the 5' RACE reads, gives a single entry per CDR3 protein. The sample holds under 250,000 distinct CDR3 sequences, about 12% seen once. Note on this clonotype: Its antigen is still unknown.

Healthy Caucasians supplied all donations. These records were also assigned to another study, of yellow fever vaccine responses in identical twins.

The sample consisted of memory (CD45RO+) T cells sorted from blood. The chain carries TRBV5-1 and TRBJ2-2; 8 positions match TRBD2. The TCR comes from a woman between 18 and 29 years old in good health. CDR3 sequence: CASSPRPASGGNTGELFF. CDR3 bases: TGCGCCAGCAGCCCCCGACCCGCCAGCGGGGGAAACACCGGGGAGCTGTTTTTT.